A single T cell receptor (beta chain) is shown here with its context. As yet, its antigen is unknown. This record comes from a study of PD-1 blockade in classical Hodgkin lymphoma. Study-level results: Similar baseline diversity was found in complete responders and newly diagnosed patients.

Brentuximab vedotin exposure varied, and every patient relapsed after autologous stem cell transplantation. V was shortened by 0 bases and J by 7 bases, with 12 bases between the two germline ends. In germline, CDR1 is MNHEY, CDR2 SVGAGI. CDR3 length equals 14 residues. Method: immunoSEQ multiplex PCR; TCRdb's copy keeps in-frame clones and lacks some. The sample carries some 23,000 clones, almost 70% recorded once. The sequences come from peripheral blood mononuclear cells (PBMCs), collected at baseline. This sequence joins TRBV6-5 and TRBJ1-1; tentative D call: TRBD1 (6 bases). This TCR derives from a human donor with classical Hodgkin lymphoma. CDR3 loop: CASSYSNRVDEAFF. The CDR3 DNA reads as TGTGCCAGCAGTTACTCGAACAGGGTCGATGAAGCTTTCTTT.